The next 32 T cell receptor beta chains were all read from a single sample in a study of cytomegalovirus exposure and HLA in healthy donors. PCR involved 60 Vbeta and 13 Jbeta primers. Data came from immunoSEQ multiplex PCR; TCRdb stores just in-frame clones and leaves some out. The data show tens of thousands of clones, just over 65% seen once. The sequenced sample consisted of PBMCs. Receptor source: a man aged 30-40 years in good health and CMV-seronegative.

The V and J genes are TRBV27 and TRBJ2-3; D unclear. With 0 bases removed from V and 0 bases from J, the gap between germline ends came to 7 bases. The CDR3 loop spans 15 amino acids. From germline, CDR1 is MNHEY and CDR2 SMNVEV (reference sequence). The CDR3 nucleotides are TGTGCCAGCAGTTTATCCCCTACTAGCACAGATACGCAGTATTTT. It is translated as CASSLSPTSTDTQYF.

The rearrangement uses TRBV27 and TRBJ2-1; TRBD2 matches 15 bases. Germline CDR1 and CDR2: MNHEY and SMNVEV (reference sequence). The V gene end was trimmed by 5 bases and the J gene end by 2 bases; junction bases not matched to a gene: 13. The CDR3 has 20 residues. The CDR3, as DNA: TGTGCCAGCAGTCCCTTCCCCGGACTAGCGGGAGGGGTGACCTACAATGAGCAGTTCTTC. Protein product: CASSPFPGLAGGVTYNEQFF.

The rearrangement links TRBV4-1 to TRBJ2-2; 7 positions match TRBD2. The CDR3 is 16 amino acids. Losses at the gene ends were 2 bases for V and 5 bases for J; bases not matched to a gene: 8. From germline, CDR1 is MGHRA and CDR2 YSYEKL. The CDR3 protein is CASSQRGVRETGELFF. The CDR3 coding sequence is TGCGCCAGCAGCCAACGGGGGGTCCGGGAAACCGGGGAGCTGTTTTTT.

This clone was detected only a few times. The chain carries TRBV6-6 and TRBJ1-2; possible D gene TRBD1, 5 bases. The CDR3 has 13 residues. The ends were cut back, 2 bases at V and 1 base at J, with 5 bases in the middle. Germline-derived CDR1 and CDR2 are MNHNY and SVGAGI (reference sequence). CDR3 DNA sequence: TGTGCCAGCAGTTACGACAGTAACTATGGCTACACCTTC. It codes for CASSYDSNYGYTF.

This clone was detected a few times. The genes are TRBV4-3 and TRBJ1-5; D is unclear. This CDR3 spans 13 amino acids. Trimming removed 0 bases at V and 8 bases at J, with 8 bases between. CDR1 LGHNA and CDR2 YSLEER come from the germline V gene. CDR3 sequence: CASSQDKEEPQHF. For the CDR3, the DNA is TGCGCCAGCAGCCAAGATAAAGAGGAGCCCCAGCATTTT.

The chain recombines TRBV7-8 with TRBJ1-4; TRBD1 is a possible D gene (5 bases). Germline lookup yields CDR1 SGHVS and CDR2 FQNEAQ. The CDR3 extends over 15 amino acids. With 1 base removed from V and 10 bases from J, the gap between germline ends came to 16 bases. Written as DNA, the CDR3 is TGTGCCAGCAGCTTAGTGGGGGGGTTGGCCGGAAAACTGTTTTTT. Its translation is CASSLVGGLAGKLFF.

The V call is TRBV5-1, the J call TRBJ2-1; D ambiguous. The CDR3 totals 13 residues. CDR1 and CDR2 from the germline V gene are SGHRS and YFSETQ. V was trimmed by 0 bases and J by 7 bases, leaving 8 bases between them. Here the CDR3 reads CASSLVAENEQFF. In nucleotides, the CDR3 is TGCGCCAGCAGCTTGGTAGCCGAGAATGAGCAGTTCTTC.

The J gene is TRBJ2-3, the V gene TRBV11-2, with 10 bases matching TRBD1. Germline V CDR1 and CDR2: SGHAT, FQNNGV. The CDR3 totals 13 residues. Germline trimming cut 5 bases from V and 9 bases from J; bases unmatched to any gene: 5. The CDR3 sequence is CASSMGTGATQYF. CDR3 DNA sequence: TGTGCCAGCAGCATGGGGACAGGGGCCACGCAGTATTTT.

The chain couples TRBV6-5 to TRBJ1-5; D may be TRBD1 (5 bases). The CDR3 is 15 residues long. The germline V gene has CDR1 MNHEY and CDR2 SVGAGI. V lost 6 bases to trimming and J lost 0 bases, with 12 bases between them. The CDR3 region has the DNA TGTGCCAGCAGATCCGACAGCTATAGCAATCAGCCCCAGCATTTT. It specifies CASRSDSYSNQPQHF.

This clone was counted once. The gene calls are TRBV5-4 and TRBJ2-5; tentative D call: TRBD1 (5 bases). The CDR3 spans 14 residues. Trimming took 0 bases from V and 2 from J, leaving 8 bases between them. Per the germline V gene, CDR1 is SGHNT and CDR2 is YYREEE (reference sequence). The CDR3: CASSLGQGQETQYF. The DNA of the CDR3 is TGTGCCAGCAGCTTGGGTCAGGGACAAGAGACCCAGTACTTC.

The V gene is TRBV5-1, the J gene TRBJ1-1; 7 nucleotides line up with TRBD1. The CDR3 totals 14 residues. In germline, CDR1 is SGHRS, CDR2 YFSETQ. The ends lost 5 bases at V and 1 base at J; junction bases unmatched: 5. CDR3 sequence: CASSSGTANTEAFF. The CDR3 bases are TGCGCCAGCAGTTCCGGGACAGCGAACACTGAAGCTTTCTTT. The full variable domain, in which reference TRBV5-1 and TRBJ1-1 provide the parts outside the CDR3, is KAGVTQTPRYLIKTRGQQVTLSCSPISGHRSVSWYQQTPGQGLQFLFEYFSETQRNKGNFPGRFSGRQFSNSRSEMNVSTLELGDSALYLCASSSGTANTEAFFGQGTRLTVV.

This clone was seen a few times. The CDR3 region has the DNA TGCAGCGTTGAAGTAGCGGGAGGAACCTACGAGCAGTACTTC. This translates into CSVEVAGGTYEQYF. The chain is built from TRBV29-1 and TRBJ2-7, with 10 bases aligning to TRBD2. Per germline, CDR1 SQVTM and CDR2 ANQGSEA. The CDR3 is 14 amino acids. V trimming: 1 base; J trimming: 2 bases; junction bases outside the gene matches: 2.

The CDR3 reads CASSLGRQDNLLGEAFF. CDR3 in DNA: TGCGCCAGCAGCTTGGGTCGGCAGGACAACCTCCTTGGGGAAGCTTTCTTT. The chain has TRBV5-1 and TRBJ1-1; D is possibly TRBD1 (5 bases). Germline lookup yields CDR1 SGHRS and CDR2 YFSETQ. Between the trimmed V and J ends, which lost 0 bases and 8 bases, there was a span of 23 bases. This CDR3 comprises 17 residues.

CDR3 coding DNA: TGTGCCAGCAGCTTACGGGCTAGCGGGGGGCTTAGCACAGATACGCAGTATTTT. Translation: CASSLRASGGLSTDTQYF. V and J are TRBV7-6 and TRBJ2-3, with 11 bases aligning to TRBD2. CDR1 is SGHVS and CDR2 is FNYEAQ in the germline V gene. The V gene end was trimmed by 2 bases and the J gene end by 0 bases; junction bases not matched to a gene: 7. The CDR3 runs to 18 residues.

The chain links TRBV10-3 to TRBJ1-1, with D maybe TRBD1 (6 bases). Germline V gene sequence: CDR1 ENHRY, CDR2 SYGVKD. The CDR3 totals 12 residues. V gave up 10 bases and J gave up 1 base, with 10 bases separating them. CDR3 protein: CATRGGNTEAFF. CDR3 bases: TGTGCCACCAGGGGAGGGAACACTGAAGCTTTCTTT.

CDR3 region: CASNPPGQGNTEAFF. The CDR3 DNA is TGTGCCAGCAACCCCCCGGGACAGGGAAACACTGAAGCTTTCTTT. The V call is TRBV28, the J call TRBJ1-1; 9 bases align to TRBD1. CDR3 length: 15 residues. Trimming removed 7 bases from V and 2 bases from J; junction bases left unmatched: 8. CDR1 MDHEN and CDR2 SYDVKM come from the germline V gene.

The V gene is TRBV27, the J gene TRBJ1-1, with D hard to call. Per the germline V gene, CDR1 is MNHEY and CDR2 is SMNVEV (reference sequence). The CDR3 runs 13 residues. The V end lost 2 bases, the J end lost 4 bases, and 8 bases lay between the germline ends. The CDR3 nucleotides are TGTGCCAGCAGTTTAATCAGTTTCACTGAAGCTTTCTTT. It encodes CASSLISFTEAFF.

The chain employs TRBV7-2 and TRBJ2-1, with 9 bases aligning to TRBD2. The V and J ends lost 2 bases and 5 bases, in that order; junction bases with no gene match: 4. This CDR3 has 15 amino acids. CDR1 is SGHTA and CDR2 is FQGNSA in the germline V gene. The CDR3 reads CASSLSRLADNEQFF. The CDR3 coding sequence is TGTGCCAGCAGCTTAAGCAGACTAGCGGACAATGAGCAGTTCTTC.

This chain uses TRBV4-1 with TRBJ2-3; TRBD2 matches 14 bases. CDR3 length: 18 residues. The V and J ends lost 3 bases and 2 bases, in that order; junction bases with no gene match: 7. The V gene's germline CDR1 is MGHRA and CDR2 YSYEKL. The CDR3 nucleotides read TGCGCCAGCAGCCACCCCGGACTAGCGGGAGGATCCACAGATACGCAGTATTTT. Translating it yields CASSHPGLAGGSTDTQYF.

CDR3 DNA: TGTGCCAGCAGGGCGGGACAGAGCTATGGCTACACCTTC. Translating gives CASRAGQSYGYTF. The chain employs TRBV2 and TRBJ1-2; 7 bases line up with TRBD1. The CDR3 loop spans 13 amino acids. Unmatched junction bases numbered 5, after V lost 6 bases and J lost 4 bases. Germline assignment: CDR1 SNHLY and CDR2 FYNNEI.

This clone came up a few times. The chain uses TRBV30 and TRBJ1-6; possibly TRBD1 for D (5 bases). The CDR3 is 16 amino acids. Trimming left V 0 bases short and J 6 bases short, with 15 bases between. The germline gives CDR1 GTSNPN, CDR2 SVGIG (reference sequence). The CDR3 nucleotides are TGTGCCTGGAGTGTATTAACTCCAAGGGGTAATTCACCCCTCCACTTT. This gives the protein CAWSVLTPRGNSPLHF.

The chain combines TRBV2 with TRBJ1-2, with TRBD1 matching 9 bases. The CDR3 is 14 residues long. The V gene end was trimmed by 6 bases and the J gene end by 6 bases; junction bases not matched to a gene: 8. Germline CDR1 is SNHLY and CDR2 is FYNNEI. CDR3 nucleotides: TGTGCCAGCAGGCCGGGACAGGGAGAGAATGGCTACACCTTC. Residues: CASRPGQGENGYTF.

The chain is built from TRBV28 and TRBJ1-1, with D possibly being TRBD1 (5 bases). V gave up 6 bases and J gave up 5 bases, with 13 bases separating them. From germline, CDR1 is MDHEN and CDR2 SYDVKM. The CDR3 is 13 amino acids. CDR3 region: CASRLGEGTEAFF. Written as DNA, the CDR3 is TGTGCCAGCAGGCTTGGGGAGGGGACTGAAGCTTTCTTT.

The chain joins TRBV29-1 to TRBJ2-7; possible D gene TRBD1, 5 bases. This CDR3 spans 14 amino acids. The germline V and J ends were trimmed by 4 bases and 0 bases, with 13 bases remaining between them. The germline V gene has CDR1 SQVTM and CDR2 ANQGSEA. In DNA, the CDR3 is TGCAGCGTTGGGAGACAGTTGAGCTCCTACGAGCAGTACTTC. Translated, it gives CSVGRQLSSYEQYF.

CDR3 sequence: CASSDTSRETQYF. The CDR3 bases are TGCGCCAGCAGTGACACGAGCCGGGAGACCCAGTACTTC. The chain employs TRBV10-1 and TRBJ2-5; no definite D call. The V and J ends lost 3 bases and 5 bases respectively, with 10 bases between them. Germline V gene data show CDR1 as WNHNN and CDR2 as SYGVQD (reference sequence). CDR3 length equals 13 residues.

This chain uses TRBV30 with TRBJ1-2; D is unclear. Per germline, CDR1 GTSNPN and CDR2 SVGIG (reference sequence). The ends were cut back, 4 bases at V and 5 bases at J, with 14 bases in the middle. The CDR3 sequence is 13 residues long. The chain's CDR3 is CAWIDKNSYGYTF. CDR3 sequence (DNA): TGTGCCTGGATCGACAAAAATTCATATGGCTACACCTTC. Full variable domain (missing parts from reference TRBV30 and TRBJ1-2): SQTIHQWPATLVQPVGSPLSLECTVEGTSNPNLYWYRQAAGRGLQLLFYSVGIGQISSEVPQNLSASRPQDRQFILSSKKLLLSDSGFYLCAWIDKNSYGYTFGSGTRLTVV.

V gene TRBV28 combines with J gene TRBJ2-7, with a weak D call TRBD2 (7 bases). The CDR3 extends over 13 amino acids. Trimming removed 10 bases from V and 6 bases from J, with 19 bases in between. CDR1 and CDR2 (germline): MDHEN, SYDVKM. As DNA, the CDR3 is TGTGCCACCCGAAGGGGGAGGGCGCGCGAGCAGTACTTC. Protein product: CATRRGRAREQYF. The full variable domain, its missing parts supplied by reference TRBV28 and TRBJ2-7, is DVKVTQSSRYLVKRTGEKVFLECVQDMDHENMFWYRQDPGLGLRLIYFSYDVKMKEKGDIPEGYSVSREKKERFSLILESASTNQTSMYLCATRRGRAREQYFGPGTRLTVT.

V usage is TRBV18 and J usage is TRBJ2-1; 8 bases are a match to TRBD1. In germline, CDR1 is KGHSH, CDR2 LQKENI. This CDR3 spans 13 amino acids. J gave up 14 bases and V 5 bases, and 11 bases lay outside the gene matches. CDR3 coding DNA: TGTGCCAGCTCAACGCAGGGGGCGGTTCGGAAGTTCTTC. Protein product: CASSTQGAVRKFF.

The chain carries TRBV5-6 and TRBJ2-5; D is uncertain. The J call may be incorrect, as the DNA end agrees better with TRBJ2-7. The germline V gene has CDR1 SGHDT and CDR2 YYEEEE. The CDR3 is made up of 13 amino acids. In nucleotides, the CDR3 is TGTGCCAGCAGCTTGGTGACACAGAACGAGCAGTACTTC. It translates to CASSLVTQNEQYF.

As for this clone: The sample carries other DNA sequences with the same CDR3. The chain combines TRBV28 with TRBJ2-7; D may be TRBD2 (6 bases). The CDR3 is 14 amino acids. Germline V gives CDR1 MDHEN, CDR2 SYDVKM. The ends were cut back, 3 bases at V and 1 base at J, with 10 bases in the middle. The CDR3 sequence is CASSFGTGSYEQYF. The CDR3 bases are TGTGCCAGCAGTTTCGGGACTGGATCCTACGAGCAGTACTTC.

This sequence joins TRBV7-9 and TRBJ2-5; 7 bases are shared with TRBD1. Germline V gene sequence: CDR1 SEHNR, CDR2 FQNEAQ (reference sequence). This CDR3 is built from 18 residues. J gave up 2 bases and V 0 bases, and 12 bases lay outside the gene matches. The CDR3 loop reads CASSLALVLGQSQETQYF. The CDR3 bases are TGTGCCAGCAGCTTAGCCTTAGTTTTGGGACAGTCTCAAGAGACCCAGTACTTC.

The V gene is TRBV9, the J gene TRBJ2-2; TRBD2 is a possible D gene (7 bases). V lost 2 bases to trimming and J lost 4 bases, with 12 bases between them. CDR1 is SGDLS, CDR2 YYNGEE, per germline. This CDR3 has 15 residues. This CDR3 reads CASSVGRGTTGELFF. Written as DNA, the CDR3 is TGTGCCAGCAGCGTGGGGAGGGGGACCACCGGGGAGCTGTTTTTT.